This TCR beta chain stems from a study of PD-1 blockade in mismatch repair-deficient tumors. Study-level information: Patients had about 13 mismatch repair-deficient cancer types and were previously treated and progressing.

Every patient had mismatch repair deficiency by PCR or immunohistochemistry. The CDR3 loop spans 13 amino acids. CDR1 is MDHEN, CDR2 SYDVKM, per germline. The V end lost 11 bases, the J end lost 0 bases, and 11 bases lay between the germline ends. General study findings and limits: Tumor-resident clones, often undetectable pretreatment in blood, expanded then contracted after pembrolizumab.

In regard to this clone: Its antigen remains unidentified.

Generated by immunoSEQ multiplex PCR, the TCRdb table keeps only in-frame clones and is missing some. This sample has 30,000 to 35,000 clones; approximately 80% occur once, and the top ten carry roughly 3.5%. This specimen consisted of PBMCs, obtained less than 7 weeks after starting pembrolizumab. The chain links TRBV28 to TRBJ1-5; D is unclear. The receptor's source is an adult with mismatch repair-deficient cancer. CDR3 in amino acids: CAVGVYSNQPQHF. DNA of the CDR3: TGTGCCGTCGGGGTATATAGCAATCAGCCCCAGCATTTT. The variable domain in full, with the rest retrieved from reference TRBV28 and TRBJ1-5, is DVKVTQSSRYLVKRTGEKVFLECVQDMDHENMFWYRQDPGLGLRLIYFSYDVKMKEKGDIPEGYSVSREKKERFSLILESASTNQTSMYLCAVGVYSNQPQHFGDGTRLSIL.